This TCR beta chain emerged from a study of shared clonotypes between healthy human individuals. Whole-study findings and limits: Compared with clonotypes that all four donors shared, non-shared clonotypes had lower generation probabilities. Researchers found naive subsets generally carried larger estimated richness than memory subsets.

Terminally differentiated effector memory CD45RA+ cells were excluded from the naive CD8 cells, which were CD45RO-negative and positively selected for CCR7. Only Caucasian adults living in Nashville, Tennessee made up the donor group. The V end was cut by 3 bases, the J end by 6 bases, with 9 bases between. This CDR3 has 12 amino acids. Germline V gene sequence: CDR1 SGHAT, CDR2 FQNNGV. Points on this clone: Its antigen is unidentified.

Researchers divided each subset's genomic DNA evenly across several immunoSEQ plates. Assay used: immunoSEQ multiplex PCR; TCRdb lists only in-frame clones, some missing. Found here are roughly 850,000 clones, about 96% of them singletons; the top ten hold around 0.25%. This clonotype originated in a man aged 30-40 years in good health. Sequencing input: naive CD8+ T cells sorted from blood. The chain employs TRBV11-2 and TRBJ2-7; D gene uncertain. The CDR3 nucleotides are TGTGCCAGCAGCTTTTTAGATCTCGAGCAGTACTTC. Translated: CASSFLDLEQYF.